The 15 T cell receptor beta chains below were found in one sample sequenced in a study of CD8 T cells in ankylosing spondylitis (dated by TCRdb to about 2017). The library relied on 5' RACE. The instrument given in TCRdb is Illumina HiSeq 2500. TCRdb redid the processing of the public reads, applying fastp at Q25 and MiXCR, and retained in-frame beta chains. Under each unique CDR3 protein, matching rows form one entry showing the most common genes and DNA. A total of 250,000 to 400,000 distinct CDR3 sequences appear in this sample, around 10% of them only once. The ten top clones hold about 10% of the sample. The source material was blood, either unsorted or a sorted T cell fraction (not recorded which). These receptor sequences come from a female donor with ankylosing spondylitis or in good health (not recorded which).

The table lists this clonotype with many counts. The rearrangement uses TRBV20-1 and TRBJ2-2; unclear D gene. CDR1 and CDR2 from the germline V gene are DFQATT and SNEGSKA (reference sequence). V was trimmed by 2 bases and J by 8 bases, leaving 9 bases between them. This CDR3 comprises 12 residues. This CDR3 is CSARPPGGELFF. The CDR3 DNA follows: TGCAGTGCTAGACCACCCGGGGGGGAGCTGTTTTTT.

This clonotype was seen a few times. V is TRBV2 and J is TRBJ2-7; D remains ambiguous. Germline loops: CDR1 SNHLY, CDR2 FYNNEI. The CDR3 runs to 13 residues. V lost 6 bases and J lost 3, with 12 bases in between. The CDR3 nucleotides read TGTGCCAGCAGGGTTATCCAGGACTACGAGCAGTACTTC. Amino acids: CASRVIQDYEQYF.

This clonotype was counted ten times or more. The chain combines TRBV20-1 with TRBJ2-3; 10 bases line up with TRBD2. The CDR3 spans 14 residues. CDR1 DFQATT and CDR2 SNEGSKA come from the germline V gene (reference sequence). J lost 4 bases, V lost 5 bases, and 6 bases had no gene match. The CDR3 protein is CSAELAGGSDTQYF. CDR3 bases: TGCAGTGCTGAGTTAGCGGGAGGTTCAGATACGCAGTATTTT.

This clonotype occurred a few times. This chain connects TRBV18 to TRBJ1-3; D gene unclear. The CDR3 extends over 16 amino acids. Deletions cut 2 bases from V and 0 bases from J, with 11 bases between. Germline CDR1 and CDR2: KGHSH and LQKENI. The CDR3 loop is CASSPGIGFSGNTIYF. Written as DNA, the CDR3 is TGTGCCAGCTCACCAGGGATTGGGTTCTCTGGAAACACCATATATTTT. Full variable domain (remainder filled in from reference TRBV18 and TRBJ1-3): NAGVMQNPRHLVRRRGQEARLRCSPMKGHSHVYWYRQLPEEGLKFMVYLQKENIIDESGMPKERFSAEFPKEGPSILRIQQVVRGDSAAYFCASSPGIGFSGNTIYFGEGSWLTVV.

This clonotype was recorded many times. The chain's CDR3 is CAISVSGGKPQHF. CDR3 nucleotide sequence: TGTGCCATCAGTGTTTCTGGAGGGAAGCCCCAGCATTTT. The chain combines TRBV10-3 with TRBJ1-5, with D unclear. The CDR3 spans 13 residues. Germline V CDR1 and CDR2: ENHRY, SYGVKD. Trimming cost V 4 bases and J 8 bases, with 12 bases left between them.

This clonotype was found a few times. The genes are TRBV5-1 and TRBJ2-3; possible D gene TRBD2, 6 bases. Germline V gene sequence: CDR1 SGHRS, CDR2 YFSETQ. Trimming removed 1 base from V and 3 bases from J, with 15 bases in between. This CDR3 contains 16 residues. The CDR3 loop reads CASSLWGRGGTDTQYF. The DNA of the CDR3 is TGCGCCAGCAGCTTGTGGGGCCGGGGAGGTACAGATACGCAGTATTTT.

In its sample, this clonotype was seen many times. This sequence joins TRBV6-5 and TRBJ2-1; 8 bases agree with TRBD2. Germline trimming cut 0 bases from V and 5 bases from J; bases unmatched to any gene: 6. Germline CDR1 is MNHEY and CDR2 is SVGAGI. The CDR3 contains 16 residues. The CDR3 nucleotides are TGTGCCAGCAGTTACTCTGAGCGGGAGAAGAACAATGAGCAGTTCTTC. Protein sequence: CASSYSEREKNNEQFF.

This clonotype was observed many times. This chain uses TRBV20-1 with TRBJ1-5, with D hard to call. The CDR3 extends over 14 amino acids. With 1 base removed from V and 5 bases from J, the gap between germline ends came to 12 bases. Germline CDR1 DFQATT, CDR2 SNEGSKA (reference sequence). CDR3 in DNA: TGCAGTGCTAGAGTAAGCATTACTGATCAGCCCCAGCATTTT. Its protein product is CSARVSITDQPQHF.

This clonotype was picked up many times. The V call is TRBV5-1, the J call TRBJ2-1; 11 nucleotides align to TRBD1. Unmatched junction bases numbered 3, after V lost 0 bases and J lost 1 base. Germline V lookup: CDR1 SGHRS, CDR2 YFSETQ. The CDR3 has 17 residues. The CDR3 sequence: CASSLGTGGLSYNEQFF. In nucleotides, the CDR3 is TGCGCCAGCAGCTTGGGGACAGGGGGCCTATCCTACAATGAGCAGTTCTTC.

This chain connects TRBV5-8 to TRBJ1-1, with a tentative D call TRBD1 (5 bases). The CDR3 is 14 residues long. The germline V gene encodes CDR1 SGHTS and CDR2 YDEGEE. V was trimmed by 1 base and J by 9 bases, leaving 16 bases between them. The CDR3 bases are TGTGCCAGCAGCTTGTGGCTCCAAGGGACCCAAGCTTTCTTT. It yields the protein CASSLWLQGTQAFF.

This clonotype occurred many times. The chain has TRBV5-1 and TRBJ1-1; D gene unclear. The CDR3 totals 11 residues. CDR1 is SGHRS, CDR2 YFSETQ, per germline. V dropped 4 bases and J dropped 8 bases, with 9 bases sitting between them. CDR3 amino acids: CASSQGYEAFF. The CDR3 bases are TGCGCCAGCAGCCAAGGATACGAAGCTTTCTTT.

This clonotype was found many times. The chain links TRBV6-1 to TRBJ1-1; unclear D gene. V was cut by 9 bases and J by 0 bases, with 11 bases left in between. This CDR3 contains 13 residues. Germline-derived CDR1 and CDR2 are MNHNS and SASEGT. CDR3 region: CASRREMNTEAFF. DNA of the CDR3: TGTGCCAGTCGGAGGGAAATGAACACTGAAGCTTTCTTT.

In this sample, this clonotype turned up many times. This chain joins TRBV4-3 and TRBJ2-1, with 7 bases that match TRBD2. The germline V gene has CDR1 LGHNA and CDR2 YSLEER. V trimming: 3 bases; J trimming: 4 bases; junction bases outside the gene matches: 9. The CDR3 sequence is 16 residues long. The CDR3 DNA sequence: TGCGCCAGCAGCCAGGCTCTAGCGGTCGAATACAATGAGCAGTTCTTC. Its protein product is CASSQALAVEYNEQFF.

This clonotype was observed at least ten times. The J gene is TRBJ2-2, the V gene TRBV20-1; 9 positions match TRBD2. Germline V gives CDR1 DFQATT, CDR2 SNEGSKA (reference sequence). V shed 2 bases, J shed 4 bases, and the junction held 14 bases outside the gene matches. The CDR3 has 18 residues. Here the CDR3 reads CSARKALAGLSGTGELFF. The CDR3 DNA reads TGCAGTGCTAGAAAAGCCCTAGCGGGACTTAGCGGCACCGGGGAGCTGTTTTTT.

J is TRBJ2-2 and V is TRBV20-1; D is unresolved. Germline assignment: CDR1 DFQATT and CDR2 SNEGSKA (reference sequence). Trimming cost V 5 bases and J 4 bases, with 14 bases left between them. The CDR3 contains 14 residues. The CDR3 here is CSAEDRGATGELFF. DNA for the CDR3: TGCAGTGCTGAGGACCGCGGAGCCACCGGGGAGCTGTTTTTT.